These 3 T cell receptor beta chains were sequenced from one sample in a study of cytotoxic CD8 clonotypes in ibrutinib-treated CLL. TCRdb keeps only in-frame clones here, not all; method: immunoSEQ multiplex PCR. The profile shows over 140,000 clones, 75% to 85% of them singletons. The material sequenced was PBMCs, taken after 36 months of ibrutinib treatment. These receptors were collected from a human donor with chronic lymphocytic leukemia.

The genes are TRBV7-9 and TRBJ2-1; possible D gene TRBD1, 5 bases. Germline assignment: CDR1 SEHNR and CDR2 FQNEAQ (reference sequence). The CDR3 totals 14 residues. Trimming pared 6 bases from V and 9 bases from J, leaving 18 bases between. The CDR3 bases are TGTGCCAGCAGGGGGCAATCGATAGCAGGTGAGCAGTTCTTC. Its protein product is CASRGQSIAGEQFF.

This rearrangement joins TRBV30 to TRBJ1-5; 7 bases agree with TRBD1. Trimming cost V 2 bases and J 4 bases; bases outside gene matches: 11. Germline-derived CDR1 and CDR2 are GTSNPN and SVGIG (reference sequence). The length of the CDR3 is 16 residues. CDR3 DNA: TGTGCCTGGAGTAAAGGTTGGCAGGGGGGAAATCAGCCCCAGCATTTT. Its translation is CAWSKGWQGGNQPQHF.

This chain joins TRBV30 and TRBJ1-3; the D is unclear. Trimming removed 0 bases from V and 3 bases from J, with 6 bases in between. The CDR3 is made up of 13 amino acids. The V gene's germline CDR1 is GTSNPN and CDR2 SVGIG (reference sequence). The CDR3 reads CAWSVHVGNTIYF. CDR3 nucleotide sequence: TGTGCCTGGAGTGTTCACGTTGGAAACACCATATATTTT.